Listed here are 3 T cell receptor beta chains from one sample, sequenced in a study of cytomegalovirus exposure and HLA in healthy donors (dated by TCRdb to the late 2010s). Receptors were amplified or captured by the immunoSEQ multiplex PCR assay. For the multiplex PCR, a mixture combining 60 forward primers for TCR Vbeta segments and 13 reverse primers for TCR Jbeta segments was used. TCRdb retrieved this table from immuneACCESS and kept in-frame rearrangements only. Not all clones are present; in checked studies, unresolved V genes account for under half, and no reason is known for the remainder. The sample table contains around 100,000 clones; only one count was recorded for about three fifths of them. 3% to 4% of the sample rests with the top ten. The specimen was PBMCs. Every receptor here comes from a man between 25 and 39 years old in good health and CMV-seronegative.

This sequence joins TRBV9 and TRBJ2-1; 8 nucleotides agree with TRBD2. CDR3 size: 16 residues. The V gene end was trimmed by 3 bases and the J gene end by 0 bases; junction bases not matched to a gene: 5. Per germline, CDR1 SGDLS and CDR2 YYNGEE. The CDR3 nucleotides read TGTGCCAGCAGCGCAGAACTAGCGGCCTCCTACAATGAGCAGTTCTTC. Its protein product is CASSAELAASYNEQFF.

In the case of this clone: At one end, the junction sequence differs from germline, possibly due to a read error. The V call is TRBV7-7, the J call TRBJ2-5; perhaps TRBD2 as D (6 bases). Looked up from germline, CDR1 is SSHAT and CDR2 is FNYEAQ (reference sequence). The CDR3 runs to 16 residues. CDR3 loop: CASSLGAEGLQETQYF. The CDR3 DNA is TGTGCTAGCAGCTTAGGAGCGGAGGGGCTCCAAGAGACCCAGTACTTC.

The V gene is TRBV19, the J gene TRBJ2-7, with 8 bases lining up with TRBD1. Germline loops: CDR1 LNHDA, CDR2 SQIVND (reference sequence). CDR3 length: 13 amino acids. The J segment lost 7 bases and the V segment lost 4 bases, leaving 6 bases of the junction unmatched. CDR3 residues: CASSKDRAREQYF. In DNA form, the CDR3 reads TGTGCCAGTAGTAAGGACAGGGCCCGGGAGCAGTACTTC.